The 18 T cell receptor beta chains below all came from one sample that was sequenced in a study of blood T cell repertoires in COVID-19. The table came from immunoSEQ multiplex PCR; TCRdb's copy has only in-frame clones and leaves some out. The data contain some 99,000 clones, over 60% of them seen just once; the ten biggest clones take up around 4%. The sample was peripheral blood. Receptor source: a human donor in a cohort sampled during active or convalescent COVID-19.

J is TRBJ1-3 and V is TRBV28; D gene uncertain. The germline V and J ends were trimmed by 5 bases and 0 bases, with 11 bases remaining between them. CDR3 size: 15 residues. Germline-derived CDR1 and CDR2 are MDHEN and SYDVKM. Here the CDR3 DNA reads TGTGCCAGCAGTCTCCCTTCCTTCTCTGGAAACACCATATATTTT. It encodes CASSLPSFSGNTIYF.

J is TRBJ1-5 and V is TRBV19; D remains ambiguous. The V end lost 8 bases, the J end lost 0 bases, and 11 bases lay between the germline ends. This CDR3 has 14 residues. The germline gives CDR1 LNHDA, CDR2 SQIVND (reference sequence). The DNA of the CDR3 is TGTGCCAGTGACGTCGGGTTTAGCAATCAGCCCCAGCATTTT. This sequence encodes CASDVGFSNQPQHF.

The chain combines TRBV19 with TRBJ1-1; D perhaps matches TRBD1 (5 bases). With 1 base removed from V and 3 bases from J, the gap between germline ends came to 18 bases. CDR1 is LNHDA and CDR2 is SQIVND in the germline V gene (reference sequence). CDR3 length: 17 residues. The CDR3 region is CASSIGLEGLRYTEAFF. CDR3 bases: TGTGCCAGTAGTATAGGCCTGGAGGGGTTACGTTACACTGAAGCTTTCTTT.

This sequence joins TRBV11-2 and TRBJ1-2; TRBD1 matches at 8 bases. With 5 bases clipped from V and 6 bases from J, the junction kept 11 bases outside the gene matches. This CDR3 is 15 amino acids long. Germline CDR1 reads SGHAT; CDR2 reads FQNNGV. CDR3 bases: TGTGCCAGCAGCCCAGACAGGGGTTCTTTGCATGGCTACACCTTC. This sequence encodes CASSPDRGSLHGYTF.

This chain joins TRBV28 and TRBJ2-4; TRBD2 matches 10 bases. CDR3 length: 15 residues. V trimming: 3 bases; J trimming: 6 bases; junction bases outside the gene matches: 5. Germline V gene data show CDR1 as MDHEN and CDR2 as SYDVKM. CDR3 sequence (DNA): TGTGCCAGCAGTTTTCCGGAGCGGGAGGGAAACATTCAGTACTTC. Its protein is CASSFPEREGNIQYF.

The genes are TRBV18 and TRBJ2-1; possible D gene TRBD2, 5 bases. The CDR3 has 13 residues. Germline loops: CDR1 KGHSH, CDR2 LQKENI. With 2 bases removed from V and 8 bases from J, the gap between germline ends came to 10 bases. CDR3 sequence: CASSPSGGYEQFF. The CDR3 coding sequence is TGTGCCAGCTCACCATCTGGAGGTTATGAGCAGTTCTTC.

The rearrangement uses TRBV19 and TRBJ1-6; D gene unclear. CDR3 length: 16 residues. Per germline, CDR1 LNHDA and CDR2 SQIVND (reference sequence). Trimming left V 8 bases short and J 6 bases short, with 20 bases between. The CDR3 DNA reads TGTGCCAGTCGGCCCAGCTACGGGGTGAGTAATTCACCCCTCCACTTT. Protein sequence: CASRPSYGVSNSPLHF.

The CDR3 spells CATAIQPSGANVLTF. The CDR3 DNA follows: TGTGCCACCGCCATACAGCCCTCTGGGGCCAACGTCCTGACTTTC. V and J are TRBV6-5 and TRBJ2-6; D is ambiguous. CDR1 and CDR2 from the germline V gene are MNHEY and SVGAGI. This CDR3 region has 15 residues. Trimming removed 10 bases from V and 0 bases from J, with 13 bases in between.

The chain recombines TRBV10-2 with TRBJ1-1; 8 bases fit TRBD1. J gave up 5 bases and V 1 base, and 9 bases lay outside the gene matches. Germline CDR1 WSHSY, CDR2 SAAADI. This CDR3 spans 16 amino acids. The CDR3 nucleotides are TGCGCCAGCAGTGAGTTTTTAGGACAGGGTTTGACTGAAGCTTTCTTT. Translating gives CASSEFLGQGLTEAFF.

In DNA, the CDR3 is TGCGCCAGCACCCCGCTAGCGGGGGCCACAGATACGCAGTATTTT. It specifies CASTPLAGATDTQYF. The V call is TRBV5-1, the J call TRBJ2-3; TRBD2 matches at 10 bases. The V gene end was trimmed by 6 bases and the J gene end by 2 bases; junction bases not matched to a gene: 6. Germline values: CDR1 SGHRS, CDR2 YFSETQ. The CDR3 spans 15 residues.

This chain joins TRBV6-2 or TRBV6-3 and TRBJ2-2, with D perhaps matching TRBD1 (6 bases). Germline lookup yields CDR1 MNHEY and CDR2 SVGEGT. The CDR3 is 19 residues long. With 2 bases removed from V and 5 bases from J, the gap between germline ends came to 24 bases. The CDR3 sequence: CASSYPIGQPGVWTGELFF. The DNA of the CDR3 is TGTGCCAGCAGTTACCCGATCGGACAGCCAGGGGTGTGGACCGGGGAGCTGTTTTTT.

This chain connects TRBV27 to TRBJ2-1; the match to TRBD2 covers 12 bases. V dropped 1 base and J dropped 6; count of bases not matched to a gene: 4. CDR3 length: 16 residues. In germline, CDR1 is MNHEY, CDR2 SMNVEV (reference sequence). The CDR3 region is CASSLYGLAGFNEQFF. The CDR3 region has the DNA TGTGCCAGCAGTTTATACGGACTAGCGGGGTTCAATGAGCAGTTCTTC.

The chain has TRBV5-4 and TRBJ2-2, with D possibly TRBD2 on 5 matching bases. Germline V CDR1 and CDR2: SGHNT, YYREEE (reference sequence). This CDR3 contains 15 residues. V was trimmed by 1 base and J by 1 base, leaving 8 bases between them. This CDR3 reads CASSLPSKNTGELFF. CDR3 coding DNA: TGTGCCAGCAGCTTGCCTAGCAAGAACACCGGGGAGCTGTTTTTT.

The table lists this clone with a count of one. The rearrangement uses TRBV7-8 and TRBJ2-7; 8 bases align to TRBD2. Unmatched junction bases numbered 3, after V lost 5 bases and J lost 3 bases. This CDR3 has 13 amino acids. Germline CDR1 is SGHVS and CDR2 is FQNEAQ. The CDR3 here is CASSPRGGYEQYF. CDR3 nucleotide sequence: TGTGCCAGCAGCCCCCGGGGGGGCTACGAGCAGTACTTC.

The J gene is TRBJ1-6, the V gene TRBV2; the match to TRBD1 covers 7 bases. CDR1 and CDR2 from the germline V gene are SNHLY and FYNNEI. CDR3 length: 15 amino acids. V was pared by 7 bases and J by 0 bases, with 3 bases of the junction left unmatched. CDR3 in DNA: TGTGCCAGCAAACAGGGGAGCTCCTATAATTCACCCCTCCACTTT. This gives the protein CASKQGSSYNSPLHF.

V and J are TRBV5-4 and TRBJ2-7; perhaps TRBD1 as D (5 bases). With 4 bases removed from V and 5 bases from J, the gap between germline ends came to 19 bases. Germline CDR1 SGHNT, CDR2 YYREEE (reference sequence). This CDR3 comprises 15 residues. The CDR3 is CASSPIPALGDEQYF. As DNA, the CDR3 is TGTGCCAGCAGCCCGATTCCGGCCCTAGGGGACGAGCAGTACTTC.

This clone was observed once. The chain uses TRBV5-1 and TRBJ2-4; D gene ambiguous. Germline CDR1 reads SGHRS; CDR2 reads YFSETQ. This CDR3 spans 15 amino acids. V was pared by 4 bases and J by 0 bases, with 11 bases between. The CDR3 DNA reads as TGCGCCAGCAGCACGCTAAGCGCAGCCAAAAACATTCAGTACTTC. Translation gives CASSTLSAAKNIQYF.

The chain employs TRBV29-1 and TRBJ1-2; 10 nucleotides match TRBD1. Germline V CDR1 and CDR2: SQVTM, ANQGSEA. CDR3 size: 13 residues. The V and J ends lost 5 bases and 5 bases, in that order; junction bases with no gene match: 5. The CDR3 region has the DNA TGCAGCGTTTCACGGACAGGGGGGTATGGCTACACCTTC. Its protein product is CSVSRTGGYGYTF.